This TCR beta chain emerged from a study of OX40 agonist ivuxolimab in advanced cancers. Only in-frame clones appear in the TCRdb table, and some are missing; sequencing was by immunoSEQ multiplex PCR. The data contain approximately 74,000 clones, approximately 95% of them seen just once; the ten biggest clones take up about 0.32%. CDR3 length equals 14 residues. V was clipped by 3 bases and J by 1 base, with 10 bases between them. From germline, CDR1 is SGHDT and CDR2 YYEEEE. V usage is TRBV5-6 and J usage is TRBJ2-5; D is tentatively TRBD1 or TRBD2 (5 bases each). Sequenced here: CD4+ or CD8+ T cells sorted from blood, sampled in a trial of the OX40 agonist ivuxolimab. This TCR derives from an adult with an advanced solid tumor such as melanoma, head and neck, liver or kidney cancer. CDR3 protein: CASSWGKGQETQYF. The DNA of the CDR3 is TGTGCCAGCAGCTGGGGGAAGGGCCAAGAGACCCAGTACTTC.